Shown below are 8 T cell receptor beta chains from a single sample sequenced in a study of vaccination effects on CD4 cells after COVID-19. Only in-frame clones appear in the TCRdb table, and some are missing; sequencing was by immunoSEQ multiplex PCR. The profile shows roughly 45,000 clones, 65% to 80% of them singletons. The authors isolated CD4+ T cells after around 11 days of culture. Each participant received a vaccine that was either BNT162b2 or mRNA-1273, given as two doses. Antigens of these TCRs are unknown. This sample comprised CD4+ T cells from PBMCs cultured without peptide, obtained after COVID-19 vaccination. The receptors were sampled from a human donor who received a COVID-19 vaccine.

The chain joins TRBV12-3 or TRBV12-4 to TRBJ2-7; TRBD1 is a possible D gene (5 bases). The CDR3 loop spans 11 amino acids. With 2 bases removed from V and 9 bases from J, the gap between germline ends came to 8 bases. Here the CDR3 reads CASSLSQGQYF. The CDR3 DNA sequence: TGTGCCAGCAGTTTAAGTCAGGGGCAGTACTTC.

This clone showed up just once. The chain has TRBV10-3 and TRBJ1-2; 9 nucleotides align to TRBD1. V lost 2 bases, J lost 6 bases, and 4 bases stayed unmatched. The germline V gene encodes CDR1 ENHRY and CDR2 SYGVKD. The CDR3 loop spans 14 amino acids. The CDR3 sequence: CAISETGGSDGYTF. Written as DNA, the CDR3 is TGTGCCATCAGTGAGACAGGGGGCTCGGATGGCTACACCTTC.

The genes are TRBV6-1 and TRBJ2-7; D may be TRBD2 (6 bases). Germline assignment: CDR1 MNHNS and CDR2 SASEGT. This CDR3 has 16 amino acids. V lost 0 bases, J lost 0 bases, and 12 bases lay in between. For the CDR3, the DNA is TGTGCCAGCAGTGAAGCTGGAGGGTCAGTCTCCTACGAGCAGTACTTC. Its protein is CASSEAGGSVSYEQYF.

This clone was seen a handful of times. The V gene is TRBV29-1, the J gene TRBJ2-1; tentatively, D is TRBD2 (6 bases). Germline CDR1 and CDR2: SQVTM and ANQGSEA. This CDR3 has 14 amino acids. Trimming shortened V by 7 bases and J by 9 bases, and 22 bases separated the two germline ends. Here the CDR3 reads CSAMDYPISGEQFF. The CDR3 DNA is TGCAGCGCCATGGACTATCCCATAAGTGGTGAGCAGTTCTTC.

The CDR3, as DNA: TGTGCCAGCAGCTTGGCAGCGGGCTTATACGAGCAGTACTTC. This gives the protein CASSLAAGLYEQYF. V usage is TRBV7-9 and J usage is TRBJ2-7, with a weak D call TRBD2 (6 bases). From germline, CDR1 is SEHNR and CDR2 FQNEAQ (reference sequence). CDR3 size: 14 residues. Trimming left V 3 bases short and J 4 bases short, with 13 bases between. The full variable domain, its missing parts supplied by reference TRBV7-9 and TRBJ2-7, is DTGVSQNPRHKITKRGQNVTFRCDPISEHNRLYWYRQTLGQGPEFLTYFQNEAQLEKSRLLSDRFSAERPKGSFSTLEIQRTEQGDSAMYLCASSLAAGLYEQYFGPGTRLTVT.

The chain couples TRBV10-1 to TRBJ2-1; D is possibly TRBD2 (5 bases). The CDR3 is made up of 13 amino acids. Trimming cost V 3 bases and J 6 bases, with 9 bases left between them. The germline V gene has CDR1 WNHNN and CDR2 SYGVQD (reference sequence). The CDR3 sequence is CASSENLANEQFF. As DNA, the CDR3 is TGCGCCAGCAGTGAAAACCTAGCCAATGAGCAGTTCTTC.

The V gene is TRBV10-3, the J gene TRBJ2-1, with 9 bases that match TRBD1. Germline trimming cut 10 bases from V and 8 bases from J; bases unmatched to any gene: 6. This CDR3 is 12 amino acids long. CDR1 and CDR2 (germline): ENHRY, SYGVKD. This chain's CDR3 is CATGQGMHEQFF. CDR3 bases: TGTGCCACCGGACAGGGGATGCATGAGCAGTTCTTC.

This clone was observed a single time. The chain carries TRBV29-1 and TRBJ1-2; D remains unclear. Germline V gene sequence: CDR1 SQVTM, CDR2 ANQGSEA. This CDR3 has 13 amino acids. Trimming cost V 2 bases and J 5 bases, with 12 bases left between them. The CDR3 loop reads CSVEREERYGYTF. CDR3 nucleotide sequence: TGCAGCGTTGAACGGGAGGAAAGATATGGCTACACCTTC.